This TCR beta chain appears in the sequencing data of a study of response to subunit inactivated influenza vaccine. Germline assignment: CDR1 SEHNR and CDR2 FQNEAQ (reference sequence). Deletions cut 1 base from V and 3 bases from J, with 9 bases between. The length of the CDR3 is 14 residues. Overall study results and limits: Authors suggested seasonal influenza vaccinations each recruit few new T cells.

MiXCR, applied by TCRdb to the RT-PCR reads, yields one record per CDR3 protein. The sample lists some 190,000 distinct CDR3 sequences, 13% to 15% occurring once. As regards this clonotype: Its antigen is undetermined.

The receptor comes from a man over 45 who received an inactivated influenza vaccine. V gene TRBV7-9 combines with J gene TRBJ1-2; D is undetermined. Material: CD8+ T cells sorted from PBMCs, obtained less than 6 days after vaccination. CDR3 amino acids: CASSLGAVDYGYTF. The CDR3 DNA reads as TGTGCCAGCAGCTTAGGGGCGGTTGACTATGGCTACACCTTC.